This T cell receptor (beta chain) was recorded in a study of blood T cell repertoires in COVID-19 (dated by TCRdb to 2020 to 2021). About the study as a whole: Collaborator samples came from the United States, Italy and Spain and covered acute and convalescent phases of COVID-19. Where HLA class I and class II types were available, the types were taken from metadata supplied by the sample provider, not from assay-based typing. Samples came from the ongoing ImmuneRACE study (first 160 participants) plus 1,254 subjects from 6 global collaborators. Subjects who had been exposed to COVID-19, were actively infected with it, or had recovered from it provided the deeply sampled blood TCRbeta repertoires that made up the dataset. Sample metadata almost always included a de-identified subject ID, COVID-19 status, age in years and sex. The prospective study material was composed of cDNA or gDNA derived from T cells, B-cell-depleted T cells, or PBMCs. The repertoires were released in a freely available public database meant as a resource for research on the immune response to SARS-CoV-2.

Whole blood was collected in K2EDTA tubes by collaborating institutions according to the institutions' own protocols. For TCRbeta analysis, collaborators shipped samples as frozen whole blood, isolated PBMCs, or DNA extracted from either of those sample types. The cysteine opens and the phenylalanine closes a CDR3 of 15 amino acids. CDR3 DNA only is kept here, 45 bases in frame from base 1. V and J are truncated by 0 bases and 4 bases respectively, leaving an intervening sequence of 10 bases. The germline V gene yields SGHRS for CDR1 and YFSETQ for CDR2. Broader findings and caveats from the paper: Clinical and demographic metadata were provided uncurated, with the amount varying by source and participant.

As concerns this clone: Its specific antigen is unknown. Base qualities were left out, and no much larger clone turns up one base away.

TCRbeta CDR3 regions were amplified from genomic DNA by means of the immunoSEQ Assay, a bias-controlled multiplex PCR. On the study's bioinformatics: Nucleated cell counts per sample were estimated from amplification of reference gene primers within the assay. Sequence reads were collapsed and filtered to measure the absolute abundance of every unique TCRbeta CDR3 rearrangement. For each sample, productive Simpson clonality was calculated by taking the square root of Simpson's diversity index across productive rearrangements. TCRdb provides this immuneACCESS table in a form limited to in-frame rearrangements. Some clones are lacking; in checked studies, under half of them reflect an unresolved V gene, and why the rest are absent is not known. The V and J calls and clone size were taken over from that table, and D and trimming were inferred from the DNA. The sample table contains fewer than 130,000 clones; only one count was recorded for more than 75% of them. The ten largest clones capture 2.1% of the sample.

This receptor was taken from a human donor in a cohort sampled during active COVID-19. The V gene is TRBV5-1 and the J gene is TRBJ2-2; perhaps TRBD1 is the D gene, with 5 bases matching. Sample: peripheral blood. Here the CDR3 is given as CASSLGQGGTGELFF. The nucleotide sequence reads TGCGCCAGCAGCTTGGGCCAGGGTGGCACCGGGGAGCTGTTTTTT.